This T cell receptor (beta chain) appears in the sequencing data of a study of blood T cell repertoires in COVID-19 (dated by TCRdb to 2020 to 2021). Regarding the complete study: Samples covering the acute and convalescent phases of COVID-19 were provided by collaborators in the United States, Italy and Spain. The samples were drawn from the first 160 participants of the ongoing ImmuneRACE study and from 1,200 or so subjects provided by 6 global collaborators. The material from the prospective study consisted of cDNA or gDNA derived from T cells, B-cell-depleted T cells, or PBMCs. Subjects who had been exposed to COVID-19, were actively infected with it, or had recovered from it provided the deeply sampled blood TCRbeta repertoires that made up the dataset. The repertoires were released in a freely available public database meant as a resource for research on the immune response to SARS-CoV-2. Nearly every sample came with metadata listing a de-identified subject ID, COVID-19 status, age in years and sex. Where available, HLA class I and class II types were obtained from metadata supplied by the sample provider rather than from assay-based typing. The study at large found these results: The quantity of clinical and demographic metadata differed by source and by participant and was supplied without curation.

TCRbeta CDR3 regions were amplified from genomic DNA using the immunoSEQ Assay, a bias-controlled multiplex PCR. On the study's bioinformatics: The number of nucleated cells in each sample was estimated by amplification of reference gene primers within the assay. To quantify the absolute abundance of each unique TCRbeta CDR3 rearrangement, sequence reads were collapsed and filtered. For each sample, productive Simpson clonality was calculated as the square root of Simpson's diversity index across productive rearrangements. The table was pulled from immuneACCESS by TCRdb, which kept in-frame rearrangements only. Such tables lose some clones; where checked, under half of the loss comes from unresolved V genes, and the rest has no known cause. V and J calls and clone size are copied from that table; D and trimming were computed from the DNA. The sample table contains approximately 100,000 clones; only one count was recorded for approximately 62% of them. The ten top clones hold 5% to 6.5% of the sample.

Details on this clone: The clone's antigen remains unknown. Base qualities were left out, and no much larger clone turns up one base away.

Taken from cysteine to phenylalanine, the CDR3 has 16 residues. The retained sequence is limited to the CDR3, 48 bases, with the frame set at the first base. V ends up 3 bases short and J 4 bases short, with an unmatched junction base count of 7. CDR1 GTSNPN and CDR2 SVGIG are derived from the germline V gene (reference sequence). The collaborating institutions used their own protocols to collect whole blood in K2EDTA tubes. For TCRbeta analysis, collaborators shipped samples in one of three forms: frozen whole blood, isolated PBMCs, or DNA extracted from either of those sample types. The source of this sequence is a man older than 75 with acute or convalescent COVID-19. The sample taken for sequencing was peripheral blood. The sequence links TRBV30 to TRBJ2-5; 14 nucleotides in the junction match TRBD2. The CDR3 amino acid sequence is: CAWSGTSGSRGETQYF. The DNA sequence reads TGTGCCTGGAGCGGGACTAGCGGGAGTAGAGGAGAGACCCAGTACTTC.